The 26 T cell receptor beta chains below all came from one sample that was sequenced in a study of a mutant IDH1 vaccine in newly diagnosed glioma. These receptors' antigens are unknown. Regarding time point: week 35, safety follow-up. All doses held 300 ug of mutant IDH1 20-mer peptide, with topical imiquimod. The method was immunoSEQ multiplex PCR; TCRdb's version includes in-frame clones alone and lacks a portion of them. This table holds under 40,000 clones, around 84% found once. This specimen was PBMCs, taken from a glioma patient whose treatment included an IDH1 peptide vaccine. The receptors stem from a woman under 30 with glioma.

The CDR3 bases are TGTGCCAGCAGCTGGGATAGGACAGGGAACTATGGCTACACCTTC. Residues: CASSWDRTGNYGYTF. The chain uses TRBV7-9 and TRBJ1-2; TRBD1 aligns across 8 bases. V was pared by 4 bases and J by 2 bases, with 6 bases of the junction left unmatched. Germline V gives CDR1 SEHNR, CDR2 FQNEAQ (reference sequence). The CDR3 has 15 amino acids.

The chain has TRBV19 and TRBJ1-2; TRBD1 matches 7 bases. This CDR3 spans 16 amino acids. In germline, CDR1 is LNHDA, CDR2 SQIVND (reference sequence). With V trimmed by 1 base and J by 4 bases, 9 bases remained unmatched. CDR3 coding DNA: TGTGCCAGTAGTATAGGCGGTCCCGGGACAGCCTATGGCTACACCTTC. It yields the protein CASSIGGPGTAYGYTF.

This clone came up once. V gene TRBV9 combines with J gene TRBJ2-5, with 11 bases identical to TRBD1. The V and J ends lost 3 bases and 2 bases, in that order; junction bases with no gene match: 12. Germline V gene sequence: CDR1 SGDLS, CDR2 YYNGEE. The CDR3 contains 18 residues. This CDR3 reads CASSAHGTGGRAQETQYF. Here the CDR3 DNA reads TGTGCCAGCAGCGCCCACGGGACAGGGGGTAGGGCGCAAGAGACCCAGTACTTC.

This clone was seen a few times. The J gene is TRBJ1-1, the V gene TRBV7-2; no firm D call. The CDR3 is 12 residues long. Germline V gives CDR1 SGHTA, CDR2 FQGNSA. V lost 0 bases and J 11 bases, leaving 10 bases between the germline ends. CDR3 loop: CASSLARLDAFF. CDR3 nucleotide sequence: TGTGCCAGCAGCTTAGCGCGGCTAGACGCTTTCTTT.

The gene calls are TRBV5-8 and TRBJ1-4, with D tentatively TRBD1 (5 bases). Germline V gene sequence: CDR1 SGHTS, CDR2 YDEGEE. V was cut by 0 bases and J by 6 bases, with 6 bases left in between. The CDR3 covers 13 residues. CDR3 in DNA: TGTGCCAGCAGCTTGGGGGGCGATGAAAAACTGTTTTTT. Its protein product is CASSLGGDEKLFF.

The genes are TRBV30 and TRBJ2-7; D is unclear. This CDR3 is built from 13 residues. The germline V gene has CDR1 GTSNPN and CDR2 SVGIG (reference sequence). Trimming removed 4 bases from V and 1 base from J, with 11 bases in between. The CDR3 DNA follows: TGTGCCTGGAACTTCGCGGTTTCCTACGAGCAGTACTTC. It specifies CAWNFAVSYEQYF.

The V call is TRBV5-1, the J call TRBJ2-7; possibly TRBD1 for D (6 bases). V gave up 0 bases and J gave up 0 bases, with 10 bases separating them. Per the germline V gene, CDR1 is SGHRS and CDR2 is YFSETQ. The CDR3 has 15 amino acids. The CDR3 spells CASSLDQGTSYEQYF. CDR3 bases: TGCGCCAGCAGCTTGGATCAGGGGACCTCCTACGAGCAGTACTTC.

This clone was seen a handful of times. This rearrangement joins TRBV10-3 to TRBJ1-1; maybe TRBD1 (5 bases). CDR1 is ENHRY and CDR2 is SYGVKD in the germline V gene. Trimming pared 8 bases from V and 1 base from J, leaving 14 bases between. This CDR3 region has 14 residues. CDR3 region: CAIGPTGGNTEAFF. The CDR3 bases are TGTGCCATCGGCCCGACGGGGGGGAACACTGAAGCTTTCTTT.

The gene calls are TRBV6-5 and TRBJ2-7; the D gene is possibly TRBD1 (6 bases). The V end lost 4 bases, the J end lost 5 bases, and 15 bases lay between the germline ends. The CDR3 extends over 14 amino acids. The V gene's germline CDR1 is MNHEY and CDR2 SVGAGI. In DNA form, the CDR3 reads TGTGCCAGCAGTTTTGGGCAGGGGTCGAACGAGCAGTACTTC. It specifies CASSFGQGSNEQYF.

The table lists this clone with a few counts. The genes are TRBV5-6 and TRBJ1-1; D is uncertain. Germline assignment: CDR1 SGHDT and CDR2 YYEEEE. The CDR3 consists of 13 residues. Trimming took off 2 bases at V and 0 bases at J, with 5 bases between the two ends. As DNA, the CDR3 is TGTGCCAGCAGCTTCGAGGTGAACACTGAAGCTTTCTTT. It is translated as CASSFEVNTEAFF. Using reference TRBV5-6 and TRBJ1-1 for the parts outside the CDR3, the full variable domain is DAGVTQSPTHLIKTRGQQVTLRCSPKSGHDTVSWYQQALGQGPQFIFQYYEEEERQRGNFPDRFSGHQFPNYSSELNVNALLLGDSALYLCASSFEVNTEAFFGQGTRLTVV.

This chain uses TRBV5-1 with TRBJ1-1, with TRBD1 as a possible D gene (6 bases). V was pared by 4 bases and J by 3 bases, with 10 bases between. The CDR3 is 13 amino acids. Germline CDR1 reads SGHRS; CDR2 reads YFSETQ. CDR3 in DNA: TGCGCCAGCAGCCGCAGGGGTGACACTGAAGCTTTCTTT. Encoded protein: CASSRRGDTEAFF.

This clone has a single count. The gene calls are TRBV27 and TRBJ2-3; 10 nucleotides align to TRBD1. The CDR3 spans 14 residues. Germline CDR1 reads MNHEY; CDR2 reads SMNVEV (reference sequence). Trimming removed 6 bases from V and 6 bases from J; junction bases left unmatched: 6. The CDR3 coding sequence is TGTGCCAGCAGACTCAGGACAGGGGGGGATACGCAGTATTTT. Its translation: CASRLRTGGDTQYF.

The V and J genes are TRBV7-3 and TRBJ2-5; the D is unclear. The germline CDR1 and CDR2 sequences are SGHTA and FQGTGA. V was pared by 2 bases and J by 2 bases, with 6 bases between. The CDR3 has 13 residues. CDR3 sequence reads: CASSLLYQETQYF. For the CDR3, the DNA is TGTGCCAGCAGCTTACTTTATCAAGAGACCCAGTACTTC.

With regard to this clone: In the same sample, other DNA sequences code for this CDR3. The chain's CDR3 is CASSFGTDTQYF. Written as DNA, the CDR3 is TGTGCCAGCAGCTTCGGCACAGATACGCAGTATTTT. This chain links TRBV7-2 with TRBJ2-3; D remains unclear. V dropped 3 bases and J dropped 1 base, with 2 bases sitting between them. The CDR3 is 12 amino acids. Germline values: CDR1 SGHTA, CDR2 FQGNSA.

The rearrangement uses TRBV6-5 and TRBJ2-6, with unresolved D. CDR1 and CDR2 from the germline V gene are MNHEY and SVGAGI. Trimming took 2 bases from V and 0 from J, leaving 8 bases between them. CDR3 length: 16 residues. CDR3 in amino acids: CASSYQVPSGANVLTF. CDR3 nucleotide sequence: TGTGCCAGCAGTTACCAGGTTCCCTCTGGGGCCAACGTCCTGACTTTC.

This clone has only one observation. The V and J genes are TRBV19 and TRBJ2-3, with 7 positions matching TRBD1. Trimming at V came to 4 bases and at J to 2 bases, leaving 3 bases not matched to a gene. The CDR3 sequence is 14 residues long. Looked up from germline, CDR1 is LNHDA and CDR2 is SQIVND (reference sequence). The DNA for the CDR3 is TGTGCCAGTAGTACCGGGACAGACACAGATACGCAGTATTTT. Encoded protein: CASSTGTDTDTQYF.

DNA for the CDR3: TGTGCCAGCAGCTTAAAGGGACAGAGATGGACTGAAGCTTTCTTT. Translation gives CASSLKGQRWTEAFF. The chain joins TRBV11-2 to TRBJ1-1; 7 bases align to TRBD1. J was trimmed by 5 bases and V by 2 bases; bases with no gene match: 8. Germline lookup yields CDR1 SGHAT and CDR2 FQNNGV. The CDR3 contains 15 residues.

The table lists this clone with a count of one. This sequence joins TRBV4-1 and TRBJ1-3; unclear D gene. V was shortened by 8 bases and J by 0 bases, with 8 bases between the two germline ends. This CDR3 has 13 amino acids. Looked up from germline, CDR1 is MGHRA and CDR2 is YSYEKL. The CDR3 loop is CASASGSGNTIYF. DNA of the CDR3: TGCGCCAGCGCCTCGGGCTCTGGAAACACCATATATTTT.

The rearrangement links TRBV10-3 to TRBJ1-1; unclear D gene. V gave up 4 bases and J gave up 1 base, with 10 bases separating them. The CDR3 totals 14 residues. The germline gives CDR1 ENHRY, CDR2 SYGVKD. For the CDR3, the DNA is TGTGCCATCAGTGGGCGGGCTGAGAACACTGAAGCTTTCTTT. It yields the protein CAISGRAENTEAFF.

The V call is TRBV7-6, the J call TRBJ1-3; 8 bases agree with TRBD1. Germline V CDR1 and CDR2: SGHVS, FNYEAQ. V was clipped by 4 bases and J by 3 bases; unmatched bases: 5. CDR3 length: 15 amino acids. CDR3 DNA sequence: TGTGCCAGCAGCTCCGGACAGGGAAGTGGAAACACCATATATTTT. Residues: CASSSGQGSGNTIYF.

Of note for this clone: Other DNA sequences in this sample translate to the same CDR3. The V call is TRBV29-1, the J call TRBJ1-2, with a weak D call TRBD1 (5 bases). Germline V gene sequence: CDR1 SQVTM, CDR2 ANQGSEA. V lost 6 bases and J lost 5, with 25 bases in between. The CDR3 sequence is 16 residues long. The CDR3 region is CSVTLSGTGERYGYTF. The CDR3 DNA is TGCAGCGTGACCCTCTCCGGGACGGGGGAGAGGTATGGCTACACCTTC.

The V and J genes are TRBV2 and TRBJ2-7; D perhaps matches TRBD1 (6 bases). Germline CDR1 reads SNHLY; CDR2 reads FYNNEI. V was shortened by 7 bases and J by 6 bases, with 28 bases between the two germline ends. The CDR3 is 17 amino acids. The CDR3 nucleotides are TGTGCCAGCATCGCCCTGAGGACAGCCGAAGAGTATAGCGAGCAGTACTTC. It translates to CASIALRTAEEYSEQYF. The variable domain in full, completed from reference TRBV2 and TRBJ2-7, reads EPEVTQTPSHQVTQMGQEVILRCVPISNHLYFYWYRQILGQKVEFLVSFYNNEISEKSEIFDDQFSVERPDGSNFTLKIRSTKLEDSAMYFCASIALRTAEEYSEQYFGPGTRLTVT.

The chain employs TRBV5-6 and TRBJ1-2, with D unresolved. The CDR3 is 12 amino acids. The V gene's germline CDR1 is SGHDT and CDR2 YYEEEE. The V end lost 1 base, the J end lost 5 bases, and 6 bases lay between the germline ends. The CDR3 loop is CASSLREYGYTF. DNA for the CDR3: TGTGCCAGCAGCTTGCGAGAGTATGGCTACACCTTC.

This chain connects TRBV4-2 to TRBJ1-2, with TRBD1 identical over 8 bases. V trimming: 0 bases; J trimming: 5 bases; junction bases outside the gene matches: 5. CDR1 is LGHNA and CDR2 is YNFKEQ in the germline V gene. The CDR3 totals 15 residues. The CDR3 nucleotides read TGTGCCAGCAGCCAAGACGGACAGGGAGTTTATGGCTACACCTTC. It translates to CASSQDGQGVYGYTF.

This chain connects TRBV4-1 to TRBJ2-7; D gene ambiguous. The CDR3 loop spans 14 amino acids. CDR1 and CDR2 from the germline V gene are MGHRA and YSYEKL. Deletions cut 0 bases from V and 3 bases from J, with 9 bases between. For the CDR3, the DNA is TGCGCCAGCAGCCAAGAGTGGTCTAGCTACGAGCAGTACTTC. Its translation: CASSQEWSSYEQYF.

This chain joins TRBV6-1 and TRBJ2-7; possible D gene TRBD2, 5 bases. Trimming took 2 bases from V and 3 from J, leaving 8 bases between them. Germline-derived CDR1 and CDR2 are MNHNS and SASEGT. The CDR3 has 13 amino acids. DNA for the CDR3: TGTGCCAGCAGTGAAAGCGGAAGCTACGAGCAGTACTTC. The encoded protein is CASSESGSYEQYF.